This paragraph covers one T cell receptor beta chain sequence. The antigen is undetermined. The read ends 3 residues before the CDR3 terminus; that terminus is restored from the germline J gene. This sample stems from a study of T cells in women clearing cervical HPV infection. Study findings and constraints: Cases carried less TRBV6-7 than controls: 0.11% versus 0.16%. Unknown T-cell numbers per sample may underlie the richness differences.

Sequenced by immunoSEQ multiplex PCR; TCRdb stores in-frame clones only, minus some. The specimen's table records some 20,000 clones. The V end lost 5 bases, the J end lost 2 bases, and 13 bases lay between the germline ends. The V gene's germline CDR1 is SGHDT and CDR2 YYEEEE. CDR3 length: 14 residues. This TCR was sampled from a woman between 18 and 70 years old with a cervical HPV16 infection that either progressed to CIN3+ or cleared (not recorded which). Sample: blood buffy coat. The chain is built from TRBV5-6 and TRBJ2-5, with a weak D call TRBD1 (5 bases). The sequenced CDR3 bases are TGTGCCAGCAGACAAAGCAGGGTACAAGAGACC. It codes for CASRQSRVQET. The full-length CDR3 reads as CASRQSRVQETQYF.